This T cell receptor (beta chain) was observed in a study of PD-1 blockade in classical Hodgkin lymphoma. Background on the study: Intravenous delivery of nivolumab at 3 mg/kg to patients occurred every 2 weeks.

Findings and caveats of the study: Reasons behind the repertoire differences stay unclear, perhaps disease activity or earlier therapy.

Relapses following autologous stem cell transplantation were seen in all patients, with brentuximab vedotin exposure varying. Reported best responses ranged across complete response, partial response or progressive disease. Sequencing used immunoSEQ multiplex PCR; TCRdb keeps in-frame clones, though not all of them. The sample carries around 40,000 clones, 60% to 85% recorded once. This clone was seen once. Its antigen is not known. The TCR comes from a human donor with classical Hodgkin lymphoma. The sample here was peripheral blood mononuclear cells (PBMCs), taken at baseline.

The CDR3 coding sequence is TGTGCCAGCAGTTCCCTCGGGGGGATCCAAGAGACCCAGTACTTC. Its translation: CASSSLGGIQETQYF. The rearrangement uses TRBV27 and TRBJ2-5; 7 bases are a match to TRBD2. Germline-derived CDR1 and CDR2 are MNHEY and SMNVEV (reference sequence). The CDR3 is 15 amino acids. V dropped 4 bases and J dropped 1; count of bases not matched to a gene: 6.